These T cell receptor beta chains were read from a single sample in a study of blood T cell repertoires in COVID-19. Sequencing used immunoSEQ multiplex PCR; TCRdb keeps in-frame clones, though not all of them. The sample holds about 170,000 clones, about 85% seen once. Sequencing was done on a sample of peripheral blood. These TCRs come from a man between 60 and 70 years old who had recovered from COVID-19. CDR3s include the opening cysteine and the closing phenylalanine or tryptophan. The D gene is left open where the match is weak. The size of a clone is reported for some rows only, either as once, few or many, or as a class for expanded clones.

D	size	V	J	DNA	CDR3
TRBD1	-	TRBV11-3	TRBJ2-6	TGTGCCAGCAGCCCGGGACAGGGGGCGGAAGGGGCCAACGTCCTGACTTTC	CASSPGQGAEGANVLTF
TRBD1	-	TRBV2	TRBJ1-2	TGTGCCAGCAGCTCAGGGACAGGGGCCCTTTCTGACACCTTC	CASSSGTGALSDTF
-	-	TRBV11-1	TRBJ2-3	TGTGCCAGCAGCCTCTTATCAGGAAGCACAGATACGCAGTATTTT	CASSLLSGSTDTQYF
TRBD1	-	TRBV27	TRBJ2-2	TGTGCCAGCGACAGGGCGGACACCGGGGAGCTGTTTTTT	CASDRADTGELFF
TRBD1	-	TRBV5-6	TRBJ1-4	TGTGCCAGCAGCCCCGACAGGGCGGAAAAACTGTTTTTT	CASSPDRAEKLFF
-	-	TRBV5-1	TRBJ2-4	TGCGCCAGCCAGGCAACACTAGCCAAAAACATTCAGTACTTC	CASQATLAKNIQYF
TRBD1	-	TRBV7-8	TRBJ1-5	TGTGCCAGCAGCGGCCCGGACAGGGGGAGGATCGGGGATCAGCCCCAGCATTTT	CASSGPDRGRIGDQPQHF
-	-	TRBV19	TRBJ2-3	TGTGCCAGTAGTACCAGACTAGACCTTAGCACAGATACGCAGTATTTT	CASSTRLDLSTDTQYF
-	-	TRBV15	TRBJ1-4	TGTGCCACCAGCAGAGATTCCGACAGTAATGAAAAACTGTTTTTT	CATSRDSDSNEKLFF
-	-	TRBV3-1/TRBV3-2	TRBJ2-7	TGTGCCAGCAGCCAAGATTTTAGGGGTGAAACCTACGAGCAGTACTTC	CASSQDFRGETYEQYF
-	-	TRBV5-1	TRBJ2-3	TGCGCCAGCAGCCTTAGGGGTACGCAGTATTTT	CASSLRGTQYF
TRBD1	few	TRBV7-9	TRBJ2-2	TGTGCCAGCAGCCCCCCGGACAGGGGGCACACCGGGGAGCTGTTTTTT	CASSPPDRGHTGELFF
-	-	TRBV30	TRBJ2-7	TGTGCCTGGAGTGTACCTCTTAGACAGGCTCATTACGAGCAGTACTTC	CAWSVPLRQAHYEQYF
TRBD1	few	TRBV27	TRBJ2-2	TGTGCCAGCAGTCCCCGACAGGGGGCGGGCGGGGAGCTGTTTTTT	CASSPRQGAGGELFF
-	-	TRBV5-1	TRBJ2-3	TGCGCCAGCAGCCCTAGGCGGGGCCCCACAGATACGCAGTATTTT	CASSPRRGPTDTQYF
TRBD1	-	TRBV7-9	TRBJ1-2	TGTGCCAGCAGCTTAGCTGGCCCATCCGGGACAGATTATGGCTACACCTTC	CASSLAGPSGTDYGYTF
-	-	TRBV4-2	TRBJ2-5	TGTGCCAGCAGCCAAGCCCCGGGCGGGCAAGAGACCCAGTACTTC	CASSQAPGGQETQYF
TRBD1	-	TRBV18	TRBJ1-4	TGTGCCAGCTCATCATTAGGACAGGGAGGCGGTGAAAAACTGTTTTTT	CASSSLGQGGGEKLFF
-	-	TRBV7-2	TRBJ1-3	TGTGCCAGCTATGAGAGGAGCTCTGGAAACACCATATATTTT	CASYERSSGNTIYF
TRBD1	-	TRBV7-3	TRBJ1-6	TGTGCCAGCAGCTCGACAGGGGGTACTTCACCCCTCCACTTT	CASSSTGGTSPLHF
TRBD1	-	TRBV12-3/TRBV12-4	TRBJ2-7	TGTGCCAGCAGTGGGGACAGCTCCTACGAGCAGTACTTC	CASSGDSSYEQYF
TRBD1	-	TRBV7-9	TRBJ1-2	TGTGCCAGCAGTTCGACAGGGGGAGGGAGGGTTAACTATGGCTACACCTTC	CASSSTGGGRVNYGYTF
-	-	TRBV11-2	TRBJ1-2	TGTGCCAGCAGCTCGGGGACTTCTTATGGCTACACCTTC	CASSSGTSYGYTF
-	-	TRBV4-3	TRBJ2-2	TGCGCCAGCAGCCAAGAGGCCAACACCGGGGAGCTGTTTTTT	CASSQEANTGELFF
TRBD2	-	TRBV4-3	TRBJ2-5	TGCGCCAGCAGCCAAGGCGGATTAGCGGGGGGGTGGGCAGAGACCCAGTACTTC	CASSQGGLAGGWAETQYF
-	-	TRBV15	TRBJ1-1	TGTGCCACCAGCAGAGACATCCCGAACACTGAAGCTTTCTTT	CATSRDIPNTEAFF
TRBD2	-	TRBV19	TRBJ2-5	TGTGCCAGTAGTATAGATCGTAGCGGGGCCTCGGAGACCCAGTACTTC	CASSIDRSGASETQYF
TRBD2	once	TRBV4-2	TRBJ2-1	TGTGCCAGCAGCCAAGATTTAGCGGGGGGGCCGTTGGATGAGCAGTTCTTC	CASSQDLAGGPLDEQFF
TRBD1	few	TRBV12-5	TRBJ2-3	TGTGCTAGTGGTTTGGATGCGGGACAGGGGGCCTCGCAGTATTTT	CASGLDAGQGASQYF
-	-	TRBV2	TRBJ1-5	TGTGCCAGCAGTGAACGGACAGGCAATCAGCCCCAGCATTTT	CASSERTGNQPQHF
-	-	TRBV4-1	TRBJ2-1	TGCGCCAGCAGCCAAGATGGGGGCGGGGGCCCCTTGGATGAGCAGTTCTTC	CASSQDGGGGPLDEQFF
-	-	TRBV4-3	TRBJ2-3	TGCGCCAGCAGCCAAGATCTCGCGGGACAGAGCACAGATACGCAGTATTTT	CASSQDLAGQSTDTQYF
-	-	TRBV9	TRBJ2-7	TGTGCCAGCAGCCTTTCTACAGAACCCTACGAGCAGTACTTC	CASSLSTEPYEQYF
TRBD1	-	TRBV5-1	TRBJ2-7	TGCGCCAGCAGCTTTTCGGGACAGGTCGGTTACTACGAGCAGTACTTC	CASSFSGQVGYYEQYF
-	once	TRBV27	TRBJ1-1	TGTGCCAGCAGCCCCCGACACCCGAACACTGAAGCTTTCTTT	CASSPRHPNTEAFF
-	-	TRBV6-5	TRBJ1-1	TGTGCCAGCTTAATGAACACTGAAGCTTTCTTT	CASLMNTEAFF
TRBD2	-	TRBV4-2	TRBJ2-3	TGTGCCAGCAGCCAACGTAGCGGGTACAGCACAGATACGCAGTATTTT	CASSQRSGYSTDTQYF
-	-	TRBV2	TRBJ2-1	TGTGCCAGCAGCCTAGACGGAGACAATGAGCAGTTCTTC	CASSLDGDNEQFF
TRBD1	-	TRBV9	TRBJ2-3	TGTGCCAGCAGCGTTGGGACAGGGCAAGATACGCAGTATTTT	CASSVGTGQDTQYF
TRBD1	few	TRBV3-1/TRBV3-2	TRBJ1-6	TGTGCCAGCAGCCCATCGGACAGGACGGCTTCACCCCTCCACTTT	CASSPSDRTASPLHF
-	-	TRBV5-1	TRBJ1-6	TGCGCCAGCAGCTCCCGTCCAGGGGCGTATAATTCACCCCTCCACTTT	CASSSRPGAYNSPLHF
-	-	TRBV19	TRBJ2-7	TGTGCCAGGCCGGACAGCCCTCCCTACGAGCAGTACTTC	CARPDSPPYEQYF
TRBD1	-	TRBV3-1/TRBV3-2	TRBJ1-2	TGTGCCAGCAGCCAAGATTTAGGCAGGGGGCAAAACTATGGCTACACCTTC	CASSQDLGRGQNYGYTF
-	few	TRBV19	TRBJ1-2	TGTGCCAGTAGAACACGGGGTGGCTACACCTTC	CASRTRGGYTF
-	-	TRBV4-1	TRBJ1-6	TGCGCCAGCAGCCAAGGGACAGAGGGCTATTCACCCCTCCACTTT	CASSQGTEGYSPLHF
TRBD2	-	TRBV10-3	TRBJ2-5	TGTGCCATCAGTGGACTAGCGGGGAGTCAAGAGACCCAGTACTTC	CAISGLAGSQETQYF
-	-	TRBV6-1	TRBJ2-3	TGTGCCAGCAGTGAAGGCGCCTCTAGCACAGATACGCAGTATTTT	CASSEGASSTDTQYF
-	-	TRBV19	TRBJ1-5	TGTGCCAGTAGTAGTAGAAATCAGCCCCAGCATTTT	CASSSRNQPQHF
TRBD1	-	TRBV5-1	TRBJ2-7	TGCGCCAGCAGCTCAGGACAGGCGAACTACGAGCAGTACTTC	CASSSGQANYEQYF
-	-	TRBV19	TRBJ1-5	TGTGCCAGTAGTAGTATTCGCAATCAGCCCCAGCATTTT	CASSSIRNQPQHF
-	-	TRBV7-9	TRBJ2-7	TGTGCCAGCAGCTTACGTCTCGGTACCTACGAGCAGTACTTC	CASSLRLGTYEQYF
-	-	TRBV6-2/TRBV6-3	TRBJ2-7	TGTGCCAGCAGTCTCTCAGGGATCCCCCCTTACGAGCAGTACTTC	CASSLSGIPPYEQYF
-	-	TRBV19	TRBJ1-1	TGTGCCAGTAGTATAGGGGTACAGGTGAACACTGAAGCTTTCTTT	CASSIGVQVNTEAFF
TRBD1	-	TRBV5-1	TRBJ2-1	TGCGCCAGCAGCCCGGGACAGTACAATGAGCAGTTCTTC	CASSPGQYNEQFF
-	-	TRBV4-1	TRBJ1-1	TGCGCCAGCAGCCAAGTTAGGGCGGGGAACACTGAAGCTTTCTTT	CASSQVRAGNTEAFF
TRBD1	-	TRBV18	TRBJ1-4	TGTGCCAGCTCTCTGGACAGGGGCCATGAAAAACTGTTTTTT	CASSLDRGHEKLFF
-	-	TRBV13	TRBJ2-7	TGTGCCAGCAGCTACGACAGGTACTACGAGCAGTACTTC	CASSYDRYYEQYF
-	few	TRBV14	TRBJ1-2	TGTGCCAGCAGCCCAGGGATGGGCTACACCTTC	CASSPGMGYTF
TRBD2	-	TRBV3-1/TRBV3-2	TRBJ2-1	TGTGCCAGCAGCCAAGTGACTAGCGGGGGGCTATACAATGAGCAGTTCTTC	CASSQVTSGGLYNEQFF
-	once	TRBV3-1/TRBV3-2	TRBJ1-2	TGTGCCAGCAGCCAAGACAGGGGCTGGGGCTACACCTTC	CASSQDRGWGYTF